This TCR beta chain stems from a study of blood T cell repertoires in COVID-19. About the research overall: Some COVID-19 samples were acute and others convalescent; all came from the United States, Italy and Spain. PBMCs, B-cell-depleted T cells, or T cells provided the cDNA or gDNA that made up the material.

Authors' analysis steps: Counts of nucleated cells, estimated from reference gene primer amplification, were obtained. Repertoires were generated with immunoSEQ multiplex PCR, while TCRdb's copy carries only in-frame clones and drops some. V and J calls plus clone size are reproduced from that table; the DNA served to infer D and trimming. The table includes fewer than 200,000 clones, approximately 88% detected once. The CDR3 sequence is 16 residues long. Germline lookup yields CDR1 SGHTS and CDR2 YDEGEE. After removal of 4 bases from V and 4 bases from J, the junction contained 10 bases not matched to a gene.

The sample comprised peripheral blood. This TCR derives from a woman aged 80 or older with active or convalescent COVID-19. V and J are TRBV5-8 and TRBJ1-3; TRBD1 matches at 8 bases. The CDR3 is CASSRTGNDRGNTIYF. Here the CDR3 DNA reads TGTGCCAGCAGCCGGACAGGGAATGATCGGGGAAACACCATATATTTT.